This T cell receptor beta chain was retrieved from a study of cytomegalovirus exposure and HLA in healthy donors (dated by TCRdb to about 2017). General notes on the study: In an earlier analysis of around 540 of the donors, around 290 Gb of sequence data and approximately 100 million unique TCR beta sequences from about 179 million T cells were reported. In an earlier analysis of a few hundred of the donors, high-throughput TCR beta sequencing was used to judge whether each TCR beta V gene segment behaved as functional or pseudogenic. Among 350 to 400 genotyped donors of the cohort, an average of approximately 240,000 unique TCR beta nucleotide sequences were sequenced per donor, about a sixth of them non-productive. Besides the first cohort of 500 to 700 subjects, a separate validation cohort made up of over 100 different subjects was used. Typing coverage differed by locus: A, B, C, DRB1 and DQB1 were typed in about 620-630 donors, DQA1 in about 510, DPA1 in around 580, and DPB1 in 450 to 490. Because of strong linkage in the cohort, roughly five DR-DQ haplotypes were treated as single units for association and clustering. To predict cytomegalovirus infection status, the study combined high-throughput TCR immunosequencing, statistical association of individual TCRs with disease status, and machine learning. Donor age, sex, ethnicity and CMV serostatus were compiled together with the repertoire data. A later analysis re-analyzed previously published TCR beta repertoires from approximately 670 donors and added high-resolution HLA genotyping to study TCR occurrence patterns. Rather than drawing on any new phenotypic data, the later analysis identified candidate immune exposures from TCR beta sequences and the way those sequences occurred across donors. Using immunosequencing, the study profiled T cell repertoires from fewer than 850 subjects and related those repertoires to cytomegalovirus serostatus. All discovery cohort repertoires had been generated on a single sequencing platform. The aim of the study was to test whether cataloging public T cell receptors could identify signatures of past pathogen exposure. A later genetic analysis used genome-wide SNP genotypes for about three fifths of the 666 donors, treating that subset as a discovery cohort. An early release that covered some 630 HLA-typed donors contained approximately 300 gigabases of sequencing data and 75 million to 100 million unique TCR sequences. Both class I and class II loci were covered by HLA typing, at four-digit resolution. Among the roughly 370 genotyped donors, around 81% belonged to the genetic ancestry cluster associated with self-reported Caucasian donors. Results and caveats for the whole study, not just this receptor: Immune exposure information for the cohort was limited to CMV serostatus. A cluster of highly shared sequence variants was judged likely to be a technical artifact of the sequencing pipeline. Sequencing depth was assumed to be roughly uniform across donors in the presence/absence analyses, though that assumption may not hold. The cohort was sequenced for TCR beta chains only, and without alpha or paired-chain data the features that could be detected were limited. Because HLA typing was unavailable for some donors at each locus, only the typed subset was used in association tests. Approximately 18 rarely observed V segments, including chromosome 9 orphons, were excluded from the earlier analysis of approximately 500 of the donors because counts were too low. Correlated functional status among segregating V segments might be attributable to linkage disequilibrium, but an unknown experimental factor could not be ruled out. In a later analysis, most CMV-associated TCR beta chains were found to appear HLA-restricted, with HLA associations seemingly driven largely by CMV exposure. An earlier analysis of 450 to 750 of the donors showed that most TCR beta V segments appeared in productive rearrangements either about 87% or about 30% of the time, which broadly matched IMGT annotations. Most TCR sequences were seen in very few donors, while some public TCRs were found in many individuals. In a later analysis, 16,951 TCR beta sequences were associated with specific HLA alleles at a false discovery rate of 0.05. When HLA alleles, especially DR and DQ, strongly co-occurred, TCR associations were difficult to assign to individual alleles. According to a later genetic analysis, donors in an Asian-associated ancestry cluster had fewer N-insertions in productive TCRs than the approximately 700-donor mean. According to a later analysis, parvovirus B19, influenza, CMV and Epstein-Barr virus appeared linked to several top co-occurrence clusters. It was suggested by the authors that the approach could potentially be generalized to other disease states and immunological phenotypes. Some IMGT-functional V segments, including TRBV6-2 and TRBV6-3, could not be distinguished by the 87-base-pair reads and were therefore excluded. In a later genetic analysis, a missense DCLRE1C variant was associated with V-gene and J-gene trimming of TCR beta chains, and the association was replicated in an independent cohort. A further reported finding was that TCR beta sequences accurately predicted the HLA-A and HLA-B alleles for most subjects in the first cohort. Cytomegalovirus status was reported to be diagnosed by the classifier with high specificity and sensitivity in both the original and validation cohorts. According to a later analysis, TCR association rates differed among HLA loci, with DRB1 alleles showing the most associated TCRs and HLA-C alleles showing the fewest. The study listed approximately 150 TCR beta chains as associated with cytomegalovirus. In a later analysis, HLA-associated TCR beta chains showed more clonal expansion and lower generation probabilities than non-associated chains that were equally common. A few of the identified cytomegalovirus-associated TCR beta chains were confirmed in vitro to be specific for cytomegalovirus antigens.

The cohort consisted of hundreds of healthy bone marrow donors. All cohort members were sampled while nominally healthy, although unrecorded immune exposures were likely present. The donor was CMV seronegative and belonged to the group of roughly 330 seronegative cohort members. Every donor gave a peripheral blood sample, and the peripheral blood mononuclear cells from that sample were used for TCR beta sequencing. The Qiagen DNeasy Blood Extraction Kit was used to extract genomic DNA from the blood cell samples. Counted from cysteine to phenylalanine, this CDR3 has 13 amino acids. Kept here is only the CDR3 DNA, which spans 39 bases and is read in frame from base 1. The germline ends are 11 bases apart after V is trimmed by 5 bases and J by 6 bases. From the germline V gene (reference sequence), CDR1 is LNHDA and CDR2 is SQIVND. The method was the immunoSEQ multiplex PCR assay. For the multiplex PCR, a mixture combining 60 forward primers for TCR Vbeta segments and 13 reverse primers for TCR Jbeta segments was used. A multiplex PCR assay on genomic DNA amplified the CDR3 region of rearranged TCR beta genes. On the Illumina HiSeq System, the amplified TCR beta libraries were sequenced as 87-base-pair reads. The authors' analysis ran thus. Across the roughly 670 repertoires, a later analysis counted approximately 83 million unique TCR beta chains, some 11 million of which were shared by at least two donors. Raw reads were error-corrected and collapsed into unique sequences with a nearest-neighbor algorithm that merged closely related sequences to remove PCR and sequencing errors. Alignment of CDR3 sequences to IMGT reference sequences was used to assign V, D and J gene segments. For a sequence to be retained, a match of at least six nucleotides to both a V gene segment and a J gene segment was required. Rearrangements were classified as productive when the CDR3 lacked stop codons and remained in frame with V and J, and all other rearrangements were classified as non-productive. Following IMGT convention, CDR3 was defined as the stretch from the second conserved V-encoded cysteine up to the conserved J-encoded phenylalanine. In an earlier analysis of more than 550 of the donors, sequences lacking an unambiguous match to a single V gene segment were excluded. An earlier analysis of a few hundred of the donors classified V segments as functional when productive rearrangements were above 56.7% and as segregating when the standard deviation between donors was above 5%. A statistical classification framework was developed to diagnose cytomegalovirus status using the catalog of TCR beta chain sequences. V and J gene assignment, in a later analysis, came from comparing TCR nucleotide sequences with IMGT/GENE-DB human TR gene sequences. The TCRdist pipeline was used in a later analysis to assign CDR3 sequences and most-parsimonious VDJ recombination scenarios. In a later analysis, each TCR beta chain was defined by its CDR3 amino acid sequence together with its V-gene family, and reads without a unique V-gene family were excluded. In a later analysis, 450 to 600 highly shared, low-generation-probability nucleotide sequences were removed to address suspected cross-contamination and a sequencing artifact. A later analysis calculated a clonal expansion index for each public chain from normalized within-repertoire ranks of inferred template counts. A later analysis computed generation probabilities with a VDJ recombination model fitted to out-of-frame rearrangements, and checked the results against IGoR. A later analysis scored TCR-TCR, TCR-HLA and TCR-CMV co-occurrence with hypergeometric tests, applying a repertoire-size bias correction to TCR pairs. A later analysis estimated false discovery rates by permuting HLA or CMV assignments 20 times. In a later analysis, co-occurring TCRs were grouped with DBSCAN, and TCRdist sequence similarity was added when clustering was performed within HLA-allele-positive subsets. For co-occurrence clustering, repertoires with fewer than 30,000 or more than 120,000 public chains were excluded, along with four or five repertoires with anomalous nucleotide sharing. This immuneACCESS table, as held by TCRdb, lists in-frame sequences with V and J called but not all clones. Of the missing ones, under half trace to an unresolved V gene in checked studies; the others have no known cause. For V, J and clone size, that table is used; D and trimming come from the DNA. The sample table holds 98,000 or so clones, of which around 80% were seen once. The top ten hold more than 1.5% of the sample.

This clone was observed a single time. The target of this receptor is not known. No much larger clone is present one base from it, and per-base qualities are unavailable. This TCR was sampled from a woman between 40 and 50 years old in good health and CMV-seronegative. The sequencing input was PBMCs. The chain links TRBV19 with TRBJ2-1; D gene: possibly TRBD1, on 6 matching bases. The CDR3 is CASSSRTVNEQFF. The DNA reads as follows: TGTGCCAGTAGTTCACGGACAGTCAATGAGCAGTTCTTC.